This passage covers 7 T cell receptor beta chains from one sample sequenced in a study of cytomegalovirus exposure and HLA in healthy donors (dated by TCRdb to about 2017). Library preparation employed the immunoSEQ multiplex PCR assay. The multiplex PCR relied on a mix of 60 forward primers for TCR Vbeta segments and 13 reverse primers for TCR Jbeta segments. The immuneACCESS repertoire file appears here via TCRdb, limited to in-frame rearrangements. These files lack a portion of the clones; in checked studies, under half of the deficit traces to unresolved V genes, and the cause of the others is not known. This sample comprises over 110,000 clones, approximately 80% of them detected only once. Together, the top ten hold over 2.5% of the sample. The sequenced material came from PBMCs. Receptors were obtained from a male donor in good health and CMV-seronegative.

This chain joins TRBV10-3 and TRBJ2-5, with TRBD1 as a possible D gene (5 bases). The DNA matches TRBJ2-7 better at its end, which makes the J call doubtful. Germline lookup yields CDR1 ENHRY and CDR2 SYGVKD. The length of the CDR3 is 14 residues. The CDR3 DNA reads as TGTGCCATCACTGCCCAGGGTAGCTCCTACGAGCAGTACTTC. It is translated as CAITAQGSSYEQYF.

The chain links TRBV11-2 to TRBJ2-5; the D is unclear. The CDR3 runs 13 residues. CDR1 SGHAT and CDR2 FQNNGV come from the germline V gene. Trimming cost V 5 bases and J 5 bases, with 12 bases left between them. Here the CDR3 reads CASSVGMEETQYF. Here the CDR3 DNA reads TGTGCCAGCAGCGTCGGTATGGAGGAGACCCAGTACTTC.

The chain employs TRBV30 and TRBJ2-6; no reliable D call. V shed 5 bases and J shed 3 bases, with 11 bases lying between them. The CDR3 covers 14 residues. The germline gives CDR1 GTSNPN, CDR2 SVGIG (reference sequence). The CDR3 sequence is CAWRLSGGANVLTF. DNA of the CDR3: TGTGCCTGGCGACTCTCGGGTGGGGCCAACGTCCTGACTTTC.

The rearrangement links TRBV7-9 to TRBJ2-2; TRBD1 matches at 10 bases. Looked up from germline, CDR1 is SEHNR and CDR2 is FQNEAQ (reference sequence). This CDR3 spans 16 amino acids. Germline trimming cut 4 bases from V and 7 bases from J; bases unmatched to any gene: 9. The CDR3 bases are TGTGCCAGCAGCTCAAGGACAGGGGGATTTGGCGGGGAGCTGTTTTTT. As protein: CASSSRTGGFGGELFF.

The chain is built from TRBV29-1 and TRBJ2-3; 7 bases are a match to TRBD2. The CDR3 extends over 13 amino acids. In germline, CDR1 is SQVTM, CDR2 ANQGSEA. The trim removed 1 base at V and 5 bases at J, leaving 3 bases unmatched. The CDR3 DNA sequence: TGCAGCGTTGAAGCTCCTAGCGGAGATACGCAGTATTTT. Protein product: CSVEAPSGDTQYF.

The chain joins TRBV5-4 to TRBJ2-7, with a possible D match to TRBD1 (5 bases). The CDR3 covers 12 residues. Germline CDR1 is SGHNT and CDR2 is YYREEE (reference sequence). Trimming left V 1 base short and J 5 bases short, with 7 bases between. The CDR3 region is CASSLIGDEQYF. CDR3 sequence (DNA): TGTGCCAGCAGCTTGATAGGGGACGAGCAGTACTTC.

The gene calls are TRBV14 and TRBJ1-2; D may be TRBD1 (5 bases). The CDR3 has 13 residues. The germline V gene encodes CDR1 SGHDN and CDR2 FVKESK. V lost 2 bases to trimming and J lost 10 bases, with 14 bases between them. This CDR3 reads CASSQIQAGFYTF. Written as DNA, the CDR3 is TGTGCCAGCAGCCAAATCCAGGCAGGGTTCTACACCTTC. Variable domain in full (rest from reference TRBV14 and TRBJ1-2): EAGVTQFPSHSVIEKGQTVTLRCDPISGHDNLYWYRRVMGKEIKFLLHFVKESKQDESGMPNNRFLAERTGGTYSTLKVQPAELEDSGVYFCASSQIQAGFYTFGSGTRLTVV.